This passage covers 9 T cell receptor beta chains from one sample sequenced in a study of cytomegalovirus exposure and HLA in healthy donors. The primer mix had 60 Vbeta and 13 Jbeta primers. Libraries were prepared by immunoSEQ multiplex PCR; TCRdb keeps only in-frame clonotypes and omits some of them. The sample records roughly 200,000 clones, 9.5% being singletons. Sequenced material: PBMCs. The receptors stem from a woman in her 30s in good health and CMV-seropositive.

V gene TRBV5-1 combines with J gene TRBJ2-3, with a weak D call TRBD2 (7 bases). This CDR3 region has 12 residues. Trimming left V 5 bases short and J 6 bases short, with 10 bases between. Germline CDR1 reads SGHRS; CDR2 reads YFSETQ. DNA of the CDR3: TGCGCCAGCAGATCGGGGGGCGATACGCAGTATTTT. Translating gives CASRSGGDTQYF.

The rearrangement links TRBV18 to TRBJ2-7; a weak D match, TRBD2 (6 bases). CDR3 size: 14 residues. Per the germline V gene, CDR1 is KGHSH and CDR2 is LQKENI. The ends were cut back, 5 bases at V and 0 bases at J, with 11 bases in the middle. CDR3: CASSGTPSSYEQYF. The CDR3 DNA reads TGTGCCAGCTCAGGGACTCCCAGCTCCTACGAGCAGTACTTC. Full variable domain (missing parts from reference TRBV18 and TRBJ2-7): NAGVMQNPRHLVRRRGQEARLRCSPMKGHSHVYWYRQLPEEGLKFMVYLQKENIIDESGMPKERFSAEFPKEGPSILRIQQVVRGDSAAYFCASSGTPSSYEQYFGPGTRLTVT.

This clone was detected only a few times. J is TRBJ1-2 and V is TRBV29-1; 8 positions match TRBD1. This CDR3 comprises 13 residues. Germline V CDR1 and CDR2: SQVTM, ANQGSEA. V gave up 4 bases and J gave up 2 bases; unmatched junction bases: 3. CDR3 DNA: TGCAGCGTTGCAGGGGACAGGAACTATGGCTACACCTTC. Translating it yields CSVAGDRNYGYTF.

The CDR3 region is CASSQDPGGLYGYTF. DNA for the CDR3: TGCGCCAGCAGCCAAGATCCGGGGGGATTATATGGCTACACCTTC. This sequence joins TRBV4-1 and TRBJ1-2, with a possible D match to TRBD1 (5 bases). V shed 0 bases and J shed 5 bases, with 13 bases lying between them. The CDR3 runs to 15 residues. Germline loops: CDR1 MGHRA, CDR2 YSYEKL.

This clone came up a few times. The J gene is TRBJ2-1, the V gene TRBV30; 12 nucleotides match TRBD2. The CDR3 runs 17 residues. V lost 5 bases and J lost 8; bases outside the gene matches: 16. Germline CDR1 GTSNPN, CDR2 SVGIG (reference sequence). CDR3: CAWGTRLAGVLVHEQFF. In DNA, the CDR3 is TGTGCCTGGGGAACCCGACTAGCGGGAGTTTTGGTCCATGAGCAGTTCTTC. The whole variable domain, filled in from reference TRBV30 and TRBJ2-1, reads SQTIHQWPATLVQPVGSPLSLECTVEGTSNPNLYWYRQAAGRGLQLLFYSVGIGQISSEVPQNLSASRPQDRQFILSSKKLLLSDSGFYLCAWGTRLAGVLVHEQFFGPGTRLTVL.

This sequence joins TRBV30 and TRBJ2-1, with TRBD2 matching 7 bases. Losses at the gene ends were 2 bases for V and 8 bases for J; bases not matched to a gene: 9. The CDR3 has 14 amino acids. CDR1 GTSNPN and CDR2 SVGIG come from the germline V gene (reference sequence). CDR3 region: CAWSRTRGNHEQFF. CDR3 bases: TGTGCCTGGAGTCGGACTAGAGGGAACCATGAGCAGTTCTTC.

The chain employs TRBV11-2 and TRBJ2-5, with 10 bases identical to TRBD1. Per germline, CDR1 SGHAT and CDR2 FQNNGV. This CDR3 spans 15 amino acids. The V segment lost 1 base and the J segment 5 bases; nucleotides outside the gene matches: 4. DNA for the CDR3: TGTGCCAGCAGCTTAGGAGGACAGGGGGGGGAGACCCAGTACTTC. Its translation: CASSLGGQGGETQYF.

The rearrangement uses TRBV4-1 and TRBJ2-7; possibly TRBD2 for D (6 bases). The CDR3 contains 14 residues. The germline V gene has CDR1 MGHRA and CDR2 YSYEKL. Between the trimmed V and J ends, which lost 3 bases and 6 bases, there was a span of 15 bases. The CDR3 loop is CASSHHGGVTEQYF. CDR3 in DNA: TGCGCCAGCAGCCACCATGGAGGGGTTACCGAGCAGTACTTC.

This clone occurred a few times. V usage is TRBV6-6 and J usage is TRBJ2-2; perhaps TRBD2 as D (5 bases). This CDR3 is built from 14 residues. Deletions cut 2 bases from V and 2 bases from J, with 6 bases between. Germline lookup yields CDR1 MNHNY and CDR2 SVGAGI (reference sequence). The CDR3 reads CASSYGRNTGELFF. CDR3 nucleotides: TGTGCCAGCAGTTACGGGAGAAACACCGGGGAGCTGTTTTTT.